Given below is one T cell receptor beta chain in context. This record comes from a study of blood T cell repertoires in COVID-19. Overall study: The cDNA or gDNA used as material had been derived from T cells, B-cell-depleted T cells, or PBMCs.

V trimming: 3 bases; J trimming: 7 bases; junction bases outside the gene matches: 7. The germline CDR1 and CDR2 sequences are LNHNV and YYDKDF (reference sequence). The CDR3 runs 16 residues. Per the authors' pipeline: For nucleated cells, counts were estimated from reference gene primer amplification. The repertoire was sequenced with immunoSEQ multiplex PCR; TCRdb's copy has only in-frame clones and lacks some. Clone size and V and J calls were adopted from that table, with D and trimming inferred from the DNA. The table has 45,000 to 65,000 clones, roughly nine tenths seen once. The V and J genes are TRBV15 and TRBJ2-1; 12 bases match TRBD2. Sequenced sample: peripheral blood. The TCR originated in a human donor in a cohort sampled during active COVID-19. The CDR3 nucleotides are TGTGCCACCAGCAGCTCTAGCGGGGGGGCCGAAAATGAGCAGTTCTTC. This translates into CATSSSSGGAENEQFF.